These 15 T cell receptor beta chains share one sample of origin, sequenced in a study of T-cell memory formation after mild COVID-19. TCRdb itself ran the 5' RACE reads through MiXCR, one entry per CDR3 protein. The sample has 200,000 to 250,000 distinct CDR3 sequences, 15% seen once. The source material was PBMCs or a T cell subset sorted from them (not recorded which). The receptors stem from an adult woman who had mild COVID-19 (a few samples of this study predate the infection). Cell type and time point are not known.

Many counts were recorded for this clonotype. V and J are TRBV5-6 and TRBJ2-5, with D perhaps matching TRBD1 or TRBD2 (5 bases each). The length of the CDR3 is 13 residues. V was cut by 4 bases and J by 5 bases, with 12 bases left in between. CDR1 is SGHDT, CDR2 YYEEEE, per germline. The CDR3 is CASSRDPGETQYF. As DNA, the CDR3 is TGTGCCAGCAGCCGGGACCCGGGGGAGACCCAGTACTTC.

This clonotype was detected a few times. The V and J genes are TRBV19 and TRBJ2-1, with TRBD2 identical over 7 bases. CDR1 is LNHDA, CDR2 SQIVND, per germline (reference sequence). V gave up 7 bases and J gave up 6 bases; unmatched junction bases: 6. CDR3 length equals 13 residues. Written as DNA, the CDR3 is TGTGCCAGTACCGGGACGGGGGGCAATGAGCAGTTCTTC. Protein: CASTGTGGNEQFF.

A few counts support this clonotype. V and J are TRBV12-5 and TRBJ2-5; possible D gene TRBD2, 5 bases. CDR1 is LGHNT and CDR2 is FRNRAP in the germline V gene. V lost 5 bases, J lost 6 bases, and 7 bases lay in between. The CDR3 extends over 11 amino acids. The CDR3 loop reads CASGPGKTQYF. Written as DNA, the CDR3 is TGTGCTAGTGGTCCCGGGAAGACCCAGTACTTC.

This clonotype was observed a handful of times. The rearrangement uses TRBV5-1 and TRBJ2-3; 7 nucleotides match TRBD1. The CDR3 extends over 15 amino acids. V dropped 4 bases and J dropped 0; count of bases not matched to a gene: 5. The germline V gene has CDR1 SGHRS and CDR2 YFSETQ. CDR3 residues: CASSTGQLSTDTQYF. Written as DNA, the CDR3 is TGCGCCAGCAGCACGGGACAGCTTAGCACAGATACGCAGTATTTT. The variable domain in full, with the rest retrieved from reference TRBV5-1 and TRBJ2-3, is KAGVTQTPRYLIKTRGQQVTLSCSPISGHRSVSWYQQTPGQGLQFLFEYFSETQRNKGNFPGRFSGRQFSNSRSEMNVSTLELGDSALYLCASSTGQLSTDTQYFGPGTRLTVL.

This clonotype came up a few times. The gene calls are TRBV5-1 and TRBJ1-2, with a weak D call TRBD1 (5 bases). V was trimmed by 2 bases and J by 4 bases, leaving 9 bases between them. In germline, CDR1 is SGHRS, CDR2 YFSETQ. CDR3 length: 13 amino acids. The CDR3 region has the DNA TGCGCCAGCAGCTTAGCAGGGACCTATGGCTACACCTTC. Its protein product is CASSLAGTYGYTF.

V usage is TRBV10-3 and J usage is TRBJ1-5; D gene uncertain. Per germline, CDR1 ENHRY and CDR2 SYGVKD. CDR3 length: 13 residues. V lost 3 bases, J lost 0 bases, and 3 bases lay in between. The CDR3: CAISDNSNQPQHF. Here the CDR3 DNA reads TGTGCCATCAGTGACAATAGCAATCAGCCCCAGCATTTT.

This clonotype was seen a few times. The V call is TRBV15, the J call TRBJ2-5, with D possibly called TRBD1 or TRBD2 (5 bases each). Germline V CDR1 and CDR2: LNHNV, YYDKDF (reference sequence). The CDR3 is made up of 14 amino acids. V shed 4 bases and J shed 5 bases, with 14 bases lying between them. The CDR3 reads CATSIPREGETQYF. CDR3 DNA sequence: TGTGCCACCAGCATCCCGAGAGAGGGGGAGACCCAGTACTTC.

This clonotype has a handful of counts. CDR3 amino acids: CSVGRLTDTDTQYF. The DNA of the CDR3 is TGCAGCGTTGGCAGGCTCACCGACACAGATACGCAGTATTTT. The rearrangement joins TRBV29-1 to TRBJ2-3; D unresolved. Germline CDR1 SQVTM, CDR2 ANQGSEA. V lost 4 bases and J 2 bases, leaving 13 bases between the germline ends. The CDR3 extends over 14 amino acids.

This chain uses TRBV30 with TRBJ2-1, with TRBD2 as a possible D gene (6 bases). Per the germline V gene, CDR1 is GTSNPN and CDR2 is SVGIG (reference sequence). The CDR3 length is 14 residues. Trimming pared 3 bases from V and 6 bases from J, leaving 15 bases between. The CDR3 region has the DNA TGTGCCTGGAGCTGGCGGGTGGGGGGCAATGAGCAGTTCTTC. As protein: CAWSWRVGGNEQFF.

This clonotype was counted a few times. This chain links TRBV5-1 with TRBJ2-7; TRBD1 matches 9 bases. Per the germline V gene, CDR1 is SGHRS and CDR2 is YFSETQ. The length of the CDR3 is 14 residues. The junction had 5 bases not matched to a gene; V was cut back by 4 bases and J by 3 bases. The CDR3 bases are TGCGCCAGCAGCAGCCGGGACAGGGTCTACGAGCAGTACTTC. The encoded protein is CASSSRDRVYEQYF.

V and J are TRBV12-3 or TRBV12-4 and TRBJ2-7, with D possibly being TRBD2 (7 bases). The CDR3 has 15 residues. Trimming took off 2 bases at V and 4 bases at J, with 15 bases between the two ends. The CDR3 sequence is CASSLRGGGGYEQYF. The CDR3 DNA sequence: TGTGCCAGCAGTTTACGAGGGGGGGGAGGGTACGAGCAGTACTTC.

This rearrangement joins TRBV20-1 to TRBJ2-1, with D tentatively TRBD2 (5 bases). Germline assignment: CDR1 DFQATT and CDR2 SNEGSKA (reference sequence). The CDR3 runs 14 residues. V gave up 1 base and J gave up 4 bases, with 11 bases separating them. The CDR3 loop reads CSARGASLYNEQFF. The CDR3, as DNA: TGCAGTGCTAGAGGGGCTAGCCTATACAATGAGCAGTTCTTC.

This clonotype was recorded once. The gene calls are TRBV29-1 and TRBJ1-1; TRBD1 is a possible D gene (6 bases). Trimming took 0 bases from V and 5 from J, leaving 13 bases between them. The germline V gene has CDR1 SQVTM and CDR2 ANQGSEA. The CDR3 has 14 residues. CDR3 sequence (DNA): TGCAGCGTTGAAGATACAGGGATAACGACTGAAGCTTTCTTT. Translating it yields CSVEDTGITTEAFF.

This clonotype was counted only a few times. The V gene is TRBV12-5, the J gene TRBJ2-2; D gene ambiguous. The CDR3 runs 14 residues. The germline gives CDR1 LGHNT, CDR2 FRNRAP. V lost 0 bases and J lost 7, with 9 bases in between. The CDR3, as DNA: TGTGCTAGTGGTTTGGTAATCTCTTTCGGGGAGCTGTTTTTT. This translates into CASGLVISFGELFF. Full variable domain (remainder filled in from reference TRBV12-5 and TRBJ2-2): DARVTQTPRHKVTEMGQEVTMRCQPILGHNTVFWYRQTMMQGLELLAYFRNRAPLDDSGMPKDRFSAEMPDATLATLKIQPSEPRDSAVYFCASGLVISFGELFFGEGSRLTVL.

The chain couples TRBV20-1 to TRBJ2-7; 8 bases agree with TRBD2. Unmatched junction bases numbered 6, after V lost 5 bases and J lost 3 bases. The germline gives CDR1 DFQATT, CDR2 SNEGSKA (reference sequence). The CDR3 length is 13 residues. The CDR3 DNA is TGCAGTGCTTCATGGACTAGCCACTACGAGCAGTACTTC. It encodes CSASWTSHYEQYF.